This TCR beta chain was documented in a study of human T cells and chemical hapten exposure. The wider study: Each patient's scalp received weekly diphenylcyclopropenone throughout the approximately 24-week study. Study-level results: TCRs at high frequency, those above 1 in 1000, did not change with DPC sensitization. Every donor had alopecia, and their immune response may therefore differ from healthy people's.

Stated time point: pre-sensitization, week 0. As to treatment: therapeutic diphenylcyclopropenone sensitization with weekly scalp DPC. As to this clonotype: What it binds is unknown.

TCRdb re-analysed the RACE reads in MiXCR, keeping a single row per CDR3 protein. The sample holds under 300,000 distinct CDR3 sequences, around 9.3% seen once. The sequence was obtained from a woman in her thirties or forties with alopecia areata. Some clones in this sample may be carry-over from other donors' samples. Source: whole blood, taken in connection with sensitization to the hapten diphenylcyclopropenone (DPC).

The CDR3 DNA sequence: TGTGCCAGCAGTTTACCAGAGTTTTCAGATACGCAGTATTTT. Its translation is CASSLPEFSDTQYF. The chain carries TRBV28 and TRBJ2-3; D is ambiguous. V lost 2 bases and J lost 4, with 10 bases in between. Germline V lookup: CDR1 MDHEN, CDR2 SYDVKM. The CDR3 consists of 14 residues.